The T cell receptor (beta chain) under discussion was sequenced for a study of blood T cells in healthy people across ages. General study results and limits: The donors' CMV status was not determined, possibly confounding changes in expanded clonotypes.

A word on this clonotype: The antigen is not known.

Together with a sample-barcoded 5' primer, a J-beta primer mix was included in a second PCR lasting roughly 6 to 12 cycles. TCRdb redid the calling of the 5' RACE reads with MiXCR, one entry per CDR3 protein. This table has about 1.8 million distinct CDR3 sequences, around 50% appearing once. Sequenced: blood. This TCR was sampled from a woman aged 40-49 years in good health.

CDR3: CASSQIDGGAKNIQYF. The CDR3 DNA reads as TGTGCCAGCAGCCAGATTGACGGCGGGGCCAAAAACATTCAGTACTTC. The chain uses TRBV4-2 and TRBJ2-4; weak D call: TRBD2 (5 bases). This CDR3 comprises 16 residues. CDR1 is LGHNA and CDR2 is YNFKEQ in the germline V gene. Trimming shortened V by 3 bases and J by 1 base, and 13 bases separated the two germline ends.